This T cell receptor beta chain emerged from a study of identical twins. The CDR3 length is 15 residues. Trimming took 6 bases from V and 4 from J, leaving 13 bases between them. This clonotype has only a few counts. Its antigen is undetermined. Findings and limits, study-wide: Zero-insertion results could be subject to partial confounding by invariant MAIT and iNKT cells. Beta out-of-frame sequences showed weaker excess sharing between twins. Insertion counts were lower in abundant cord blood beta clonotypes, a trend that memory repertoires did not show.

cDNA carried unique molecular identifiers, and a universal primer site was added by template switching. TCRdb ran MiXCR on the 5' RACE reads and lists one entry per CDR3 protein. Altogether around 370,000 distinct CDR3 sequences are present, approximately 10% being singletons, with the ten largest covering 7.5% to 9.5%. Sequencing was done on a sample of naive T cells sorted from blood. The rearrangement uses TRBV12-3 or TRBV12-4 and TRBJ2-6; D possibly uses TRBD1 or TRBD2 (5 bases each). This TCR came from a woman aged 45-65 years in good health. Here the CDR3 reads CASSPVGDGANVLTF. CDR3 nucleotides: TGTGCCAGCAGCCCGGTAGGGGACGGGGCCAACGTCCTGACTTTC.